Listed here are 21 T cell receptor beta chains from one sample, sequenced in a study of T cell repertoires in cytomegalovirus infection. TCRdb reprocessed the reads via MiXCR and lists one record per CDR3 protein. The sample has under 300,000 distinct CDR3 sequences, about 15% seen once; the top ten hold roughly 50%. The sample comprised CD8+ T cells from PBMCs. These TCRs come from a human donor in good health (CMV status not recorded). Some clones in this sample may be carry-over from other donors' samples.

CDR3 in DNA: TGTGCCAGCAGTTTTAACCCCTACGAGCAGTACTTC. Translation gives CASSFNPYEQYF. The V gene is TRBV12-3 or TRBV12-4, the J gene TRBJ2-7; D remains unclear. The CDR3 is 12 residues long. V shed 3 bases and J shed 2 bases, with 5 bases lying between them.

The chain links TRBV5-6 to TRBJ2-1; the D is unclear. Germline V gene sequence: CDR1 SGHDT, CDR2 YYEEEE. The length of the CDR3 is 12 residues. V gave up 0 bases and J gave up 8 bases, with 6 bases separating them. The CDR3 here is CASSLVEDEQFF. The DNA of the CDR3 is TGTGCCAGCAGCTTGGTAGAGGATGAGCAGTTCTTC.

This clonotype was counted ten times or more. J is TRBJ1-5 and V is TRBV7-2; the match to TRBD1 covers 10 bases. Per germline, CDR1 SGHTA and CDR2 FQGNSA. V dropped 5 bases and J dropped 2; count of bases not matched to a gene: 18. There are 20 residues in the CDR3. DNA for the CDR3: TGTGCCAGCAGCCCTGTGAGGGACAGGGGTCGGGTAGAAGGCAATCAGCCCCAGCATTTT. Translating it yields CASSPVRDRGRVEGNQPQHF.

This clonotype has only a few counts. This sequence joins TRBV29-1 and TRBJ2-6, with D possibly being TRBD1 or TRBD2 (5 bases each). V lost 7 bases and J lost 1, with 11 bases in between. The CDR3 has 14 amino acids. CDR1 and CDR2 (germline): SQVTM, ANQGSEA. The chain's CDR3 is CSALGASGANVLTF. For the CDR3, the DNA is TGCAGCGCCCTCGGGGCGTCTGGGGCCAACGTCCTGACTTTC.

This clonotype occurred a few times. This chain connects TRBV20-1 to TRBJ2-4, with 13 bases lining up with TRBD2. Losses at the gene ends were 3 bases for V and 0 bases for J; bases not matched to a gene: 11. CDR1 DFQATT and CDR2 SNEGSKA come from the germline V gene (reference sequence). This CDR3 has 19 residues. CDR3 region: CSASVLAGGPSPAKNIQYF. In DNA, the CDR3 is TGCAGTGCTAGTGTACTAGCGGGGGGGCCGTCTCCAGCCAAAAACATTCAGTACTTC.

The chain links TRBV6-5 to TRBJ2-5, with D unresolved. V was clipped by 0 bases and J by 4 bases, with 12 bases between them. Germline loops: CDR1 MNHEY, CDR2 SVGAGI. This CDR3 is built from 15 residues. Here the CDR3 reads CASSYSHGAGETQYF. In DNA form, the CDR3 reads TGTGCCAGCAGTTACTCGCATGGAGCAGGAGAGACCCAGTACTTC.

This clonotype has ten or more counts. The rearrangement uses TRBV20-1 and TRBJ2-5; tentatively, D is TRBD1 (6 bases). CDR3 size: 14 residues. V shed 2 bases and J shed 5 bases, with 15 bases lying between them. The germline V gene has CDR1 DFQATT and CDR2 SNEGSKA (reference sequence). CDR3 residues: CSARSRRGRETQYF. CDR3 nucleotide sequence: TGCAGTGCTAGAAGCCGCAGGGGAAGGGAGACCCAGTACTTC.

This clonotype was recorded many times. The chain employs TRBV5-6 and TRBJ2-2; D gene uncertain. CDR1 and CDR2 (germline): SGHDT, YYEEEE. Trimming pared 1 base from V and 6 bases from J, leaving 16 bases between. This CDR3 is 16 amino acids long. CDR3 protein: CASSLKYIGQAGELFF. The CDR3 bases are TGTGCCAGCAGCTTGAAATATATAGGCCAGGCCGGGGAGCTGTTTTTT. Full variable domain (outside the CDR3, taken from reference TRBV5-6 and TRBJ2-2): DAGVTQSPTHLIKTRGQQVTLRCSPKSGHDTVSWYQQALGQGPQFIFQYYEEEERQRGNFPDRFSGHQFPNYSSELNVNALLLGDSALYLCASSLKYIGQAGELFFGEGSRLTVL.

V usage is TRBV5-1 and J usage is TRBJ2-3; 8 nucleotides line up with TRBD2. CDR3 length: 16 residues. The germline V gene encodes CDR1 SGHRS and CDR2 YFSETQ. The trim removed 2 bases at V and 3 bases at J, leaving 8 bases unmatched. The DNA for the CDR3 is TGCGCCAGCAGCTTCACGGGGGGGCCTCAGACAGATACGCAGTATTTT. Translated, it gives CASSFTGGPQTDTQYF.

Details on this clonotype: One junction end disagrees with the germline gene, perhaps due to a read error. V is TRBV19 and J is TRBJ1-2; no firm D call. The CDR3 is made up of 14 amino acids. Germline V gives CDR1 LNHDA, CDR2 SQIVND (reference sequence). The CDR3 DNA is TGTGCCAGCGGGTTTCGGCGAGCTAACTATGGCAACACCTTC. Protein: CASGFRRANYGNTF.

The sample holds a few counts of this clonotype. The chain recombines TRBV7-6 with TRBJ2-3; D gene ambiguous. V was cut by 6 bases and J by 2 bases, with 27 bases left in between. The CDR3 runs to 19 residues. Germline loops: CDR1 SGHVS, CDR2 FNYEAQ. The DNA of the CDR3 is TGTGCCAGCAGTCCCTTCGTAACGGACCCTCAGACCTTCACAGATACGCAGTATTTT. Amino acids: CASSPFVTDPQTFTDTQYF.

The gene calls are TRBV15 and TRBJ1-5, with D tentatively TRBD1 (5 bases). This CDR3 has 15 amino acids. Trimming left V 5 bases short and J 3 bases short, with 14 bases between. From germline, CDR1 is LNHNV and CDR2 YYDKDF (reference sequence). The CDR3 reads CATSRLQGINQPQHF. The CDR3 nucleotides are TGTGCCACCAGCCGCCTCCAGGGAATCAATCAGCCCCAGCATTTT.

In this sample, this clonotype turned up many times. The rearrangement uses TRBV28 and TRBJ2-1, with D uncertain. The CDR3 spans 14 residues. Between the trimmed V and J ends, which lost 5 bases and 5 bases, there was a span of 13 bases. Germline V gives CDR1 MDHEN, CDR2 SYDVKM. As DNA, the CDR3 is TGTGCCAGCAGTCACTTTGGGCCCAACAATGAGCAGTTCTTC. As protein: CASSHFGPNNEQFF. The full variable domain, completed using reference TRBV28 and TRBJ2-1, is DVKVTQSSRYLVKRTGEKVFLECVQDMDHENMFWYRQDPGLGLRLIYFSYDVKMKEKGDIPEGYSVSREKKERFSLILESASTNQTSMYLCASSHFGPNNEQFFGPGTRLTVL.

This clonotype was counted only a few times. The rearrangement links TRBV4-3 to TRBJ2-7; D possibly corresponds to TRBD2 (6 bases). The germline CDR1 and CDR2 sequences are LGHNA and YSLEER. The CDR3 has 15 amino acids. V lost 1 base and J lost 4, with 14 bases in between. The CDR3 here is CASSQGGTDVYEQYF. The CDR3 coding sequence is TGCGCCAGCAGCCAAGGAGGGACTGACGTGTACGAGCAGTACTTC.

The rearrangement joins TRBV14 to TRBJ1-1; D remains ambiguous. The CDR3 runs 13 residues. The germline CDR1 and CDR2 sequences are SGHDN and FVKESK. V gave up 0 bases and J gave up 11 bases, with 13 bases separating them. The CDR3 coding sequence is TGTGCCAGCAGCCAAGATATGGCCCGGGAGGCTTTCTTT. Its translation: CASSQDMAREAFF. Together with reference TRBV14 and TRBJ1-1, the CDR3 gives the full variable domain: EAGVTQFPSHSVIEKGQTVTLRCDPISGHDNLYWYRRVMGKEIKFLLHFVKESKQDESGMPNNRFLAERTGGTYSTLKVQPAELEDSGVYFCASSQDMAREAFFGQGTRLTVV.

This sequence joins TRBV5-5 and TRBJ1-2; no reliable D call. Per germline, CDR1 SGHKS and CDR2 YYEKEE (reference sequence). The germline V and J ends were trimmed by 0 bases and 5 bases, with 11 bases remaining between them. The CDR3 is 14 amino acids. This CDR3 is CASSLVRVGYGYTF. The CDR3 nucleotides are TGTGCCAGCAGCTTGGTGAGGGTTGGGTATGGCTACACCTTC.

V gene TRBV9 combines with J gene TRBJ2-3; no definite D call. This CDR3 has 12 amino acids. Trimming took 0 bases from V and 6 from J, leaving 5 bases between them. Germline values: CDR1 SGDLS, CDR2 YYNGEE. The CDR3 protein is CASSVGEDTQYF. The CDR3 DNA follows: TGTGCCAGCAGCGTAGGTGAGGATACGCAGTATTTT.

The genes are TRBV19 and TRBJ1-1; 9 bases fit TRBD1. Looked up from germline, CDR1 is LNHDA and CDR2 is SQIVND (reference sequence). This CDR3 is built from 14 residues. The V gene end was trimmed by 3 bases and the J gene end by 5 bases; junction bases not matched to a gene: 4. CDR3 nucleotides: TGTGCCAGTAGTATTTTTGGGACAGGGACTGAAGCTTTCTTT. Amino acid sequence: CASSIFGTGTEAFF.

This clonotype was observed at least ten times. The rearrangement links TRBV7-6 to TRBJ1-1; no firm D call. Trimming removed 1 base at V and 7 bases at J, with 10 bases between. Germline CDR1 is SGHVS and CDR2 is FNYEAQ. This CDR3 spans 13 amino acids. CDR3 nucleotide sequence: TGTGCCAGCAGCTTAGGGACTGTCTATGAAGCTTTCTTT. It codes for CASSLGTVYEAFF.

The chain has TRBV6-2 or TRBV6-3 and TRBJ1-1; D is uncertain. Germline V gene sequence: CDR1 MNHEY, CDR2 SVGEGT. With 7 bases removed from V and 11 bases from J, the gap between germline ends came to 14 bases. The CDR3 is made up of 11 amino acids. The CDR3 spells CASIDGLEAFF. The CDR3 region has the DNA TGTGCCAGCATCGACGGCCTGGAGGCTTTCTTT.

The CDR3 sequence is CASRRDWGNTIYF. DNA for the CDR3: TGTGCCAGCAGGCGGGACTGGGGAAACACCATATATTTT. This chain links TRBV6-5 with TRBJ1-3; D perhaps matches TRBD1 (5 bases). CDR3 length equals 13 residues. Germline CDR1 reads MNHEY; CDR2 reads SVGAGI. V lost 6 bases and J lost 4, with 10 bases in between.